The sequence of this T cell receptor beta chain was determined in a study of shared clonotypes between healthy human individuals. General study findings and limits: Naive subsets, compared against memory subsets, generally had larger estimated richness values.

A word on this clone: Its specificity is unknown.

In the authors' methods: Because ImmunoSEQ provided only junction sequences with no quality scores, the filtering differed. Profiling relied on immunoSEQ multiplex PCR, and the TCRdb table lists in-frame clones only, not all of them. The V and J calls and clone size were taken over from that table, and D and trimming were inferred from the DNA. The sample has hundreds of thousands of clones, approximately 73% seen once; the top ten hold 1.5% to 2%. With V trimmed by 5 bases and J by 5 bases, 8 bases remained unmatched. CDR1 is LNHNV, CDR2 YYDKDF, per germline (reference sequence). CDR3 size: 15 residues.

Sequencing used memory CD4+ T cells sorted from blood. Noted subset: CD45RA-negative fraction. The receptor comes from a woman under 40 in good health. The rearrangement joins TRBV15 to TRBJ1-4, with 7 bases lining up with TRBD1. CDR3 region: CATSGHRGENEKLFF. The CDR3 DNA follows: TGTGCCACCAGCGGCCACAGGGGCGAAAATGAAAAACTGTTTTTT.